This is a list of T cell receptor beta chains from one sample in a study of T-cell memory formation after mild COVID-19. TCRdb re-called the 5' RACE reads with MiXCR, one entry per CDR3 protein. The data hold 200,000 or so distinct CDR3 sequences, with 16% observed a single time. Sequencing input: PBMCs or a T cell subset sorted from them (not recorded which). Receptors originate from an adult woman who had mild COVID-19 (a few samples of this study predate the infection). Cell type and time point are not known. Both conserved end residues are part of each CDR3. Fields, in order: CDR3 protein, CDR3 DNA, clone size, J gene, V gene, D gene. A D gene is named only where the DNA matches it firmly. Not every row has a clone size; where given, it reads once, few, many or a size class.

cdr3_aa: CASSYSSSPGVSTDTQYF
cdr3_nt: TGTGCCAGCAGTTACTCGAGTTCCCCGGGGGTGAGCACAGATACGCAGTATTTT
clone_size: .
j_call: TRBJ2-3
v_call: TRBV6-5
d_call: .

cdr3_aa: CASSLRLAGGPDTQYF
cdr3_nt: TGTGCCAGCAGCCTTAGACTAGCGGGGGGTCCAGATACGCAGTATTTT
clone_size: few
j_call: TRBJ2-3
v_call: TRBV7-6
d_call: TRBD2

cdr3_aa: CATRQSGDTQYF
cdr3_nt: TGTGCCACCCGACAGTCAGGAGATACGCAGTATTTT
clone_size: many
j_call: TRBJ2-3
v_call: TRBV19
d_call: .

cdr3_aa: CASSLASRGRSNQETQYF
cdr3_nt: TGCGCCAGCAGCTTGGCTTCCAGGGGGCGCAGTAACCAAGAGACCCAGTACTTC
clone_size: few
j_call: TRBJ2-5
v_call: TRBV5-1
d_call: TRBD1

cdr3_aa: CASSAGTGEAGELFF
cdr3_nt: TGCGCCAGCAGCGCCGGCACAGGGGAGGCCGGGGAGCTGTTTTTT
clone_size: .
j_call: TRBJ2-2
v_call: TRBV5-1
d_call: .

cdr3_aa: CASSLKQGAYGYTF
cdr3_nt: TGTGCCAGCAGTTTAAAACAGGGGGCTTATGGCTACACCTTC
clone_size: .
j_call: TRBJ1-2
v_call: TRBV12-3/TRBV12-4
d_call: TRBD1

cdr3_aa: CASSVAGNHDRPEAFF
cdr3_nt: TGCGCCAGCAGCGTAGCCGGGAACCACGACAGACCTGAAGCTTTCTTT
clone_size: .
j_call: TRBJ1-1
v_call: TRBV5-1
d_call: .

cdr3_aa: CASSLSSTGELFF
cdr3_nt: TGTGCCAGCAGCTTATCCAGCACCGGGGAGCTGTTTTTT
clone_size: few
j_call: TRBJ2-2
v_call: TRBV7-3
d_call: .

cdr3_aa: CASSYRSNQPQHF
cdr3_nt: TGTGCCAGCAGTTATCGGAGCAATCAGCCCCAGCATTTT
clone_size: .
j_call: TRBJ1-5
v_call: TRBV6-5
d_call: .

cdr3_aa: CASRFGTGHNSPLHF
cdr3_nt: TGTGCCAGCAGGTTTGGGACAGGGCATAATTCACCCCTCCACTTT
clone_size: few
j_call: TRBJ1-6
v_call: TRBV6-5
d_call: TRBD1

cdr3_aa: CASSLRDRGNEQYF
cdr3_nt: TGCGCCAGCAGCTTGCGGGACAGGGGGAACGAGCAGTACTTC
clone_size: few
j_call: TRBJ2-7
v_call: TRBV5-1
d_call: TRBD1

cdr3_aa: CAISGRGEHYEQYF
cdr3_nt: TGTGCCATCAGTGGACGGGGGGAACACTACGAGCAGTACTTC
clone_size: few
j_call: TRBJ2-7
v_call: TRBV10-3
d_call: TRBD2

cdr3_aa: CASSLAIPGLAGGLGSYNEQFF
cdr3_nt: TGCGCCAGCAGCTTGGCTATCCCGGGACTAGCGGGGGGGCTCGGCTCCTACAATGAGCAGTTCTTC
clone_size: few
j_call: TRBJ2-1
v_call: TRBV5-1
d_call: TRBD2

cdr3_aa: CASSISGTVYEQFF
cdr3_nt: TGTGCCAGCAGCATATCCGGGACAGTCTATGAGCAGTTCTTC
clone_size: .
j_call: TRBJ2-1
v_call: TRBV5-5
d_call: TRBD1

cdr3_aa: CASSLVAHVGVLDDEQYF
cdr3_nt: TGTGCCAGCAGCCTTGTTGCCCATGTGGGGGTCCTTGACGACGAGCAGTACTTC
clone_size: .
j_call: TRBJ2-7
v_call: TRBV7-9
d_call: .

cdr3_aa: CASSRRGSGNTIYF
cdr3_nt: TGTGCCAGCTCCCGAAGGGGCTCTGGAAACACCATATATTTT
clone_size: .
j_call: TRBJ1-3
v_call: TRBV3-1
d_call: .

cdr3_aa: CASSFLNEQFF
cdr3_nt: TGTGCCAGCAGCTTCCTCAATGAGCAGTTCTTC
clone_size: many
j_call: TRBJ2-1
v_call: TRBV7-2
d_call: .

cdr3_aa: CASSADRGHGYTF
cdr3_nt: TGTGCCAGCAGTGCGGACCGGGGGCACGGCTACACCTTC
clone_size: many
j_call: TRBJ1-2
v_call: TRBV6-2/TRBV6-3
d_call: .

cdr3_aa: CASSWGPGQGDFSNQPQHF
cdr3_nt: TGCGCCAGCAGCTGGGGTCCGGGACAGGGAGATTTTAGCAATCAGCCCCAGCATTTT
clone_size: few
j_call: TRBJ1-5
v_call: TRBV5-1
d_call: TRBD1

cdr3_aa: CASSQGLGNEKLFF
cdr3_nt: TGCGCCAGCAGCCAGGGTCTCGGTAATGAAAAACTGTTTTTT
clone_size: few
j_call: TRBJ1-4
v_call: TRBV4-1
d_call: .

cdr3_aa: CASSPSQTGTQYF
cdr3_nt: TGTGCCAGCAGCCCGTCTCAGACGGGTACGCAGTATTTT
clone_size: many
j_call: TRBJ2-3
v_call: TRBV7-2
d_call: .

cdr3_aa: CASSLGLAGLGDQYF
cdr3_nt: TGTGCCAGCAGCTTGGGACTAGCGGGACTAGGCGACCAGTACTTC
clone_size: few
j_call: TRBJ2-5
v_call: TRBV5-5
d_call: TRBD2

cdr3_aa: CASSQESVQGNPQETQYF
cdr3_nt: TGTGCCAGCAGCCAAGAGTCAGTTCAGGGAAACCCCCAAGAGACCCAGTACTTC
clone_size: few
j_call: TRBJ2-5
v_call: TRBV4-2
d_call: .

cdr3_aa: CASSPTPASGGSGFF
cdr3_nt: TGTGCCAGCAGCCCCACTCCCGCTAGCGGGGGGAGTGGGTTCTTC
clone_size: few
j_call: TRBJ2-1
v_call: TRBV7-2
d_call: TRBD2

cdr3_aa: CASSFFSHNEQFF
cdr3_nt: TGTGCCAGCAGCTTTTTCAGCCACAATGAGCAGTTCTTC
clone_size: few
j_call: TRBJ2-1
v_call: TRBV7-2
d_call: .

cdr3_aa: CASKARPNTGELFF
cdr3_nt: TGTGCCAGCAAAGCCAGGCCCAACACCGGGGAGCTGTTTTTT
clone_size: many
j_call: TRBJ2-2
v_call: TRBV6-2/TRBV6-3
d_call: .

cdr3_aa: CASVDGGLSYEQYF
cdr3_nt: TGTGCCAGCGTTGACGGGGGCCTCTCCTACGAGCAGTACTTC
clone_size: .
j_call: TRBJ2-7
v_call: TRBV2
d_call: .

cdr3_aa: CSARKQQGVSTEAFF
cdr3_nt: TGCAGTGCTAGAAAACAACAGGGGGTCTCCACTGAAGCTTTCTTT
clone_size: many
j_call: TRBJ1-1
v_call: TRBV20-1
d_call: TRBD1

cdr3_aa: CASSSGTGEETQYF
cdr3_nt: TGCGCCAGCAGCTCCGGGACAGGCGAAGAGACCCAGTACTTC
clone_size: few
j_call: TRBJ2-5
v_call: TRBV5-1
d_call: TRBD1

cdr3_aa: CASYSGGDRQETQYF
cdr3_nt: TGTGCCAGCTATTCTGGCGGAGACAGGCAAGAGACCCAGTACTTC
clone_size: .
j_call: TRBJ2-5
v_call: TRBV12-3/TRBV12-4
d_call: .

cdr3_aa: CASSLVETVNTEAFF
cdr3_nt: TGTGCCAGCAGCTTGGTCGAGACTGTGAACACTGAAGCTTTCTTT
clone_size: .
j_call: TRBJ1-1
v_call: TRBV5-6
d_call: .

cdr3_aa: CASSADRGRNQPQHF
cdr3_nt: TGTGCCAGTAGTGCAGACAGGGGAAGAAATCAGCCCCAGCATTTT
clone_size: once
j_call: TRBJ1-5
v_call: TRBV19
d_call: TRBD1

cdr3_aa: CASRPTGTSGYEQYF
cdr3_nt: TGTGCCAGCAGACCCACCGGGACTAGCGGGTACGAGCAGTACTTC
clone_size: .
j_call: TRBJ2-7
v_call: TRBV6-6
d_call: TRBD2

cdr3_aa: CASSQAGTGTSEQYF
cdr3_nt: TGTGCCAGCAGCCAAGCCGGGACAGGGACTAGCGAGCAGTACTTC
clone_size: few
j_call: TRBJ2-7
v_call: TRBV4-2
d_call: .

cdr3_aa: CATRKGGNYGYTF
cdr3_nt: TGTGCCACCAGGAAGGGGGGGAACTATGGCTACACCTTC
clone_size: few
j_call: TRBJ1-2
v_call: TRBV24-1
d_call: .

cdr3_aa: CASSHAGTGSLGYTF
cdr3_nt: TGTGCCAGCAGTCACGCCGGGACGGGTTCCCTAGGCTACACCTTC
clone_size: few
j_call: TRBJ1-2
v_call: TRBV25-1
d_call: .

cdr3_aa: CASSRNTGAGNTIYF
cdr3_nt: TGTGCCAGCAGCCGAAACACAGGGGCTGGAAACACCATATATTTT
clone_size: .
j_call: TRBJ1-3
v_call: TRBV7-2
d_call: TRBD1

cdr3_aa: CSAPPLASTDTQYF
cdr3_nt: TGCAGTGCTCCACCGTTAGCTAGCACAGATACGCAGTATTTT
clone_size: few
j_call: TRBJ2-3
v_call: TRBV20-1
d_call: .

cdr3_aa: CASSPIQGGTEAFF
cdr3_nt: TGTGCCAGCAGTCCAATACAGGGAGGCACTGAAGCTTTCTTT
clone_size: .
j_call: TRBJ1-1
v_call: TRBV28
d_call: .

cdr3_aa: CASSQVVQGPSYEQYF
cdr3_nt: TGCGCCAGCAGCCAAGTAGTACAGGGGCCCTCCTACGAGCAGTACTTC
clone_size: .
j_call: TRBJ2-7
v_call: TRBV4-3
d_call: TRBD1

cdr3_aa: CASSLGNEKFF
cdr3_nt: TGTGCCAGCAGCTTGGGGAACGAAAAGTTCTTC
clone_size: few
j_call: TRBJ2-1
v_call: TRBV5-4
d_call: .

cdr3_aa: CASSPDAGGTYNEQFF
cdr3_nt: TGCGCCAGCAGCCCCGACGCGGGGGGGACCTACAATGAGCAGTTCTTC
clone_size: few
j_call: TRBJ2-1
v_call: TRBV5-1
d_call: TRBD2

cdr3_aa: CASSLTGSGNTIYF
cdr3_nt: TGTGCCAGCAGCTTGACAGGCTCTGGAAACACCATATATTTT
clone_size: few
j_call: TRBJ1-3
v_call: TRBV7-9
d_call: .

cdr3_aa: CASSLVGLNTGELFF
cdr3_nt: TGTGCCAGCAGCTTAGTGGGACTTAACACCGGGGAGCTGTTTTTT
clone_size: few
j_call: TRBJ2-2
v_call: TRBV7-2
d_call: .

cdr3_aa: CASSNQEYYEQYF
cdr3_nt: TGTGCCAGTAGTAACCAGGAATACTACGAGCAGTACTTC
clone_size: many
j_call: TRBJ2-7
v_call: TRBV19
d_call: .